This TCR beta chain originates from a study of blood T cell repertoires in COVID-19. Study overall: Samples representing acute and convalescent COVID-19 were sourced from the United States, Italy and Spain. T cells, B-cell-depleted T cells, or PBMCs provided the cDNA or gDNA that served as material.

Seattle patient enrollment occurred during active infection, with longitudinal follow-up thereafter. Per the study methods: Nucleated cell number was recorded as an estimate derived from reference gene primer amplification. TCRdb's table, derived via immunoSEQ multiplex PCR, lists solely in-frame clones and lacks some. V, J and clone size were drawn from that table, and D and trimming were deduced from the DNA. The sample includes 150,000 to 200,000 clones, about 90% of them seen just once. Germline trimming cut 4 bases from V and 7 bases from J; bases unmatched to any gene: 7. The CDR3 length is 13 residues. Germline V lookup: CDR1 GTSNPN, CDR2 SVGIG (reference sequence).

The sample taken for sequencing was peripheral blood. The sequence was collected from a woman aged 60-75 years with COVID-19, enrolled during active disease. The chain couples TRBV30 to TRBJ1-2; TRBD1 agrees at 9 bases. In DNA, the CDR3 is TGTGCCTGGACCAATGACAGGGGGTTTGGCTACACCTTC. This encodes CAWTNDRGFGYTF.